A single sample gave rise to the 12 T cell receptor beta chains below, sequenced in a study of long-term antiretroviral therapy in people with HIV. Version v3.0 of the immunoSEQ assay was performed at survey level. Method: immunoSEQ multiplex PCR; TCRdb's copy keeps in-frame clones and lacks some. Among some 15,000 clones listed, about 80% were seen once. Material: unsorted PBMCs, obtained 0.1 years after starting antiretroviral therapy. The receptors here all came from a man aged 18-30 years with HIV.

This chain connects TRBV25-1 to TRBJ1-4; D not certain. The germline V and J ends were trimmed by 4 bases and 7 bases, with 16 bases remaining between them. This CDR3 has 15 amino acids. Germline V gene data show CDR1 as MGHDK and CDR2 as SYGVNS. CDR3 amino acids: CASSVDFGLPEKLFF. The CDR3 DNA follows: TGTGCCAGCAGTGTAGATTTCGGACTCCCTGAAAAACTGTTTTTT.

The rearrangement links TRBV6-6 to TRBJ2-1, with 13 bases fitting TRBD2. J lost 4 bases, V lost 5 bases, and 5 bases had no gene match. The length of the CDR3 is 16 residues. From germline, CDR1 is MNHNY and CDR2 SVGAGI (reference sequence). In DNA form, the CDR3 reads TGTGCCAGCAGTGGACCGGGACTAGCGGGATACAATGAGCAGTTCTTC. It yields the protein CASSGPGLAGYNEQFF.

This chain joins TRBV18 and TRBJ2-1; D is ambiguous. The CDR3 spans 14 residues. V was pared by 0 bases and J by 6 bases, with 9 bases between. Germline assignment: CDR1 KGHSH and CDR2 LQKENI. CDR3 DNA sequence: TGTGCCAGCTCACCACCAGGCGGACCCAATGAGCAGTTCTTC. It specifies CASSPPGGPNEQFF.

This chain joins TRBV4-2 and TRBJ1-5, with D maybe TRBD1 (5 bases). CDR3 length equals 17 residues. CDR1 LGHNA and CDR2 YNFKEQ come from the germline V gene. The germline V and J ends were trimmed by 0 bases and 0 bases, with 12 bases remaining between them. The CDR3 loop reads CASSQDLMTDSNQPQHF. CDR3 bases: TGTGCCAGCAGCCAAGACCTAATGACAGATAGCAATCAGCCCCAGCATTTT.

To note about this clone: The junction shows a germline mismatch at one end, possibly a read error. The V gene is TRBV5-4, the J gene TRBJ1-2; D perhaps matches TRBD1 (5 bases). This CDR3 spans 14 amino acids. Germline loops: CDR1 SGHNT, CDR2 YYREEE (reference sequence). CDR3 residues: CASSLPGPPQPEYF. In DNA form, the CDR3 reads TGTGCCAGCAGCTTGCCGGGACCCCCCCAGCCAGAGTACTTC.

V usage is TRBV13 and J usage is TRBJ1-1; 7 bases fit TRBD1. Losses at the gene ends were 5 bases for V and 2 bases for J; bases not matched to a gene: 8. Per the germline V gene, CDR1 is PRHDT and CDR2 is FYEKMQ (reference sequence). The CDR3 is 15 residues long. As DNA, the CDR3 is TGTGCCAGCAGCCTCGGGGACAGACCCAACACTGAAGCTTTCTTT. It codes for CASSLGDRPNTEAFF.

This chain uses TRBV7-9 with TRBJ1-1; D remains unclear. V lost 5 bases, J lost 6 bases, and 13 bases lay in between. The CDR3 contains 13 residues. Per the germline V gene, CDR1 is SEHNR and CDR2 is FQNEAQ (reference sequence). The CDR3 here is CASSPRGGPEAFF. CDR3 DNA sequence: TGTGCCAGCAGCCCTAGAGGAGGCCCTGAAGCTTTCTTT.

The CDR3 DNA reads as TGTGCCAGCAGTTCGGGACAGTCGTTTTATGGCTACACCTTC. It specifies CASSSGQSFYGYTF. The gene calls are TRBV5-6 and TRBJ1-2, with TRBD1 identical over 7 bases. Looked up from germline, CDR1 is SGHDT and CDR2 is YYEEEE. Trimming removed 5 bases from V and 5 bases from J; junction bases left unmatched: 9. The CDR3 loop spans 14 amino acids.

This chain links TRBV7-9 with TRBJ1-1, with 8 bases identical to TRBD1. V lost 4 bases, J lost 3 bases, and 4 bases stayed unmatched. CDR3 length equals 14 residues. Germline lookup yields CDR1 SEHNR and CDR2 FQNEAQ (reference sequence). CDR3 coding DNA: TGTGCCAGCAGCTACAGGGGGACGTACACTGAAGCTTTCTTT. As protein: CASSYRGTYTEAFF.

This chain joins TRBV19 and TRBJ1-4; D unresolved. The germline gives CDR1 LNHDA, CDR2 SQIVND (reference sequence). V lost 3 bases, J lost 0 bases, and 8 bases lay in between. The CDR3 consists of 15 residues. CDR3 region: CASSIIGATNEKLFF. CDR3 nucleotide sequence: TGTGCCAGTAGTATCATCGGAGCAACTAATGAAAAACTGTTTTTT.

DNA for the CDR3: TGTGCCAGTCCGGGACCCGACAAGAGCGAGCAGTACTTC. It codes for CASPGPDKSEQYF. The chain has TRBV6-1 and TRBJ2-7; D may correspond to TRBD1 or TRBD2 (5 bases each). With 9 bases removed from V and 6 bases from J, the gap between germline ends came to 18 bases. CDR1 and CDR2 from the germline V gene are MNHNS and SASEGT. The length of the CDR3 is 13 residues.

This clone was counted a single time. The chain has TRBV4-2 and TRBJ2-1; perhaps TRBD2 as D (5 bases). The CDR3 totals 15 residues. V shed 1 base and J shed 6 bases, with 13 bases lying between them. Germline CDR1 reads LGHNA; CDR2 reads YNFKEQ. CDR3 protein: CASSQVRATTNEQFF. CDR3 sequence (DNA): TGTGCCAGCAGCCAAGTGAGGGCAACGACCAATGAGCAGTTCTTC.